Given below is one T cell receptor beta chain in context. Its cognate antigen is unknown. With 4 bases clipped from V and 7 bases from J, the junction kept 9 bases outside the gene matches. The germline V gene has CDR1 MNHNS and CDR2 SASEGT. The CDR3 runs 15 residues. Researchers used the Oncomine TCR Beta short-read assay to sequence DNA from cultured CD4+ T cells. TCRdb reprocessed the PCR reads with MiXCR, giving one entry per CDR3 protein. The top ten clones hold about 7.1% of a sample with 9,500 to 15,000 distinct CDR3 sequences, 55% to 80% of them seen once. This sample is part of a study of vaccination and CD4 T cells after COVID-19. Study as a whole: For control cultures, the treatment was a CEFX pool, an HIV-1 Nef pool, or no peptide.

Treatment denoted: approximately nine-day PBMC culture with coronavirus spike peptide pools or control peptides (ViraFEST assay). Half of the medium was exchanged for fresh IL-2 medium, first on day 3 and then on day 7. V usage is TRBV6-1 and J usage is TRBJ2-3, with 9 bases that match TRBD1. The sample was CD4+ T cells from blood, cultured in vitro, taken before SARS-CoV-2 vaccination. This clonotype originated in a human donor who had recovered from COVID-19. The CDR3 is CASSARDRDRNTQYF. The CDR3 coding sequence is TGTGCCAGCAGTGCCCGGGACAGGGACCGAAATACGCAGTATTTT.